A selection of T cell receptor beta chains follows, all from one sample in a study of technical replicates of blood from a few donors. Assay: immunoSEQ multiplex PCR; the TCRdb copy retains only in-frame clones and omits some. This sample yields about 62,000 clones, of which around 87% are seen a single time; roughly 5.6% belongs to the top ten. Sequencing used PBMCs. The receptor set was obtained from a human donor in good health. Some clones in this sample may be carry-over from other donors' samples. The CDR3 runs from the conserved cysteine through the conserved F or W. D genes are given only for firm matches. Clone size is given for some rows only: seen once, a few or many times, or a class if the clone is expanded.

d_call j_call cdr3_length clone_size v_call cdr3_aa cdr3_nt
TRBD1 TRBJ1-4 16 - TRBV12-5 CASGLAKGGSNEKLFF TGTGCTAGTGGTTTGGCGAAAGGGGGCTCTAATGAAAAACTGTTTTTT
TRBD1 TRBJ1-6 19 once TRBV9 CASILPGQTLSSYNSPLHF TGTGCCAGCATTTTACCGGGACAGACCCTTAGCTCCTATAATTCACCCCTCCACTTT
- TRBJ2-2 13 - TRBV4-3 CASSQALTGELFF TGCGCCAGCAGCCAAGCCCTCACCGGGGAGCTGTTTTTT
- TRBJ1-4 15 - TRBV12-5 CASGLGDTTNEKLFF TGTGCTAGTGGTTTGGGGGACACCACTAATGAAAAACTGTTTTTT
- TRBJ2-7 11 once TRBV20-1 CSARVGHEQYF TGCAGTGCTAGAGTGGGCCACGAGCAGTACTTC
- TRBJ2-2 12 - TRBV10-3 CAISDGPGELFF TGTGCCATCAGTGATGGGCCCGGGGAGCTGTTTTTT
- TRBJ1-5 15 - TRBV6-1 CAGSRGGGGNQPQHF TGTGCGGGATCGCGAGGGGGGGGCGGCAATCAGCCCCAGCATTTT
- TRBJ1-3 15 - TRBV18 CASSERGGSGNTIYF TGTGCCAGCTCAGAACGAGGGGGCTCTGGAAACACCATATATTTT
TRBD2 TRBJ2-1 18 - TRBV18 CASSLSLPGLAGVNEQFF TGTGCCAGCTCACTATCATTACCGGGACTAGCGGGAGTTAATGAGCAGTTCTTC
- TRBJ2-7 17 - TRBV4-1 CASSQDTPFTRSYEQYF TGCGCCAGCAGCCAAGATACGCCCTTTACGCGGAGCTACGAGCAGTACTTC
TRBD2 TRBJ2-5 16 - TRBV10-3 CAISATSGSHGETQYF TGTGCCATCAGCGCGACTAGCGGGAGCCATGGTGAGACCCAGTACTTC
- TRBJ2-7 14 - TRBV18 CASSRSGSSYEQYF TGTGCCAGCTCAAGATCAGGGTCTTCCTACGAGCAGTACTTC
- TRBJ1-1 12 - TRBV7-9 CASSPIQIKAFF TGTGCCAGCAGCCCAATTCAGATAAAAGCTTTCTTT
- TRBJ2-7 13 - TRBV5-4 CASSQTSFHEQYF TGTGCCAGCAGCCAAACTAGCTTCCACGAGCAGTACTTC
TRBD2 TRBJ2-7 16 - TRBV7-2 CASSPSLSGSAYEQYF TGTGCCAGCAGCCCATCCCTCAGCGGGAGTGCCTACGAGCAGTACTTC
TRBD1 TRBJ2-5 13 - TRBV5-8 CASSSNRGETQYF TGTGCCAGCAGCTCAAACAGGGGAGAGACCCAGTACTTC